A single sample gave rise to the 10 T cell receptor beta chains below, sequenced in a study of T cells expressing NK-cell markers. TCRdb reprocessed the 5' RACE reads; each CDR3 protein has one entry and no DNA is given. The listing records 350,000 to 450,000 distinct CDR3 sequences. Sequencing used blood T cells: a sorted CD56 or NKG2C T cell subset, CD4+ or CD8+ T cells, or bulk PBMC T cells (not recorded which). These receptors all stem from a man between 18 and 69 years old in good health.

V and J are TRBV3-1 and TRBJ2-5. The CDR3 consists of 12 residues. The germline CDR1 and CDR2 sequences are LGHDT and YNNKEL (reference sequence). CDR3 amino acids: CASSQLKGAQYF.

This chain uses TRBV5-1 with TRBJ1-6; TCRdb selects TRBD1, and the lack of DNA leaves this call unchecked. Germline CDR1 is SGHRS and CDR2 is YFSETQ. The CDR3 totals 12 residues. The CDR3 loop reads CASSQQGSPLHF.

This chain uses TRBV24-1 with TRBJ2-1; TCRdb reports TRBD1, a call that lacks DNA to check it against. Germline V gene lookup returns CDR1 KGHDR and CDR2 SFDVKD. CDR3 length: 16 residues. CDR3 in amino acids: CATSARAGHIYNEQFF.

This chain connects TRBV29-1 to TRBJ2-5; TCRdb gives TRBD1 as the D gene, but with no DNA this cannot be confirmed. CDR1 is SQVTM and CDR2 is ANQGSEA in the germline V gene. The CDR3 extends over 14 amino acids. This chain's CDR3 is CSVAVWGGEETQYF.

Here the CDR3 reads CSVTGTGMLETQYF. V and J are TRBV29-1 and TRBJ2-5; the D call of TRBD1 rests on TCRdb alone, since no DNA is present to check it. CDR1 and CDR2 from the germline V gene are SQVTM and ANQGSEA. This CDR3 spans 14 amino acids.

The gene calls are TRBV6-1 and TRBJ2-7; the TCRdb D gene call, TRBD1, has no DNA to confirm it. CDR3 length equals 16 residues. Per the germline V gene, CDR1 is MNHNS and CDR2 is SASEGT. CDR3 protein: CASSRTPGQGFGEQYF.

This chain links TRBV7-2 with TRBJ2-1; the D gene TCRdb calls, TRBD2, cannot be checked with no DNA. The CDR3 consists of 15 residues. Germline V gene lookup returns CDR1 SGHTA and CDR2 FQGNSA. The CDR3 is CASSLGGTSGNEQFF.

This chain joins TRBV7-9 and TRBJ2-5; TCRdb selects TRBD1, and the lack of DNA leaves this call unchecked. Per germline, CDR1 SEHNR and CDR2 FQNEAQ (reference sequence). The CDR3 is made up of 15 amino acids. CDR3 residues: CASSLGDGHQETQYF.

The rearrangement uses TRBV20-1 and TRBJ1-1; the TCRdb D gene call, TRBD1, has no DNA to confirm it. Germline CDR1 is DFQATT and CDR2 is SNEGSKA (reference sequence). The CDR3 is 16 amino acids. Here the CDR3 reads CSARASQGSGNTEAFF.

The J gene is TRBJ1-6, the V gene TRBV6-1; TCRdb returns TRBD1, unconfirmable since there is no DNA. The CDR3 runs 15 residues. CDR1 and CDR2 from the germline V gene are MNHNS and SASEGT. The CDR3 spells CASSSLGTGRSPLHF.